These 14 T cell receptor beta chains share one sample of origin, sequenced in a study of PD-1 blockade in classical Hodgkin lymphoma. Every single patient, without exception, relapsed after autologous stem cell transplantation, and brentuximab vedotin exposure varied. Sequenced by immunoSEQ multiplex PCR; TCRdb stores in-frame clones only, minus some. The sample consists of tens of thousands of clones, over 75% of them appearing once. The specimen comprised peripheral blood mononuclear cells (PBMCs), sampled at baseline. These TCRs come from a human donor with classical Hodgkin lymphoma.

The chain combines TRBV6-5 with TRBJ2-2, with D possibly called TRBD1 or TRBD2 (6 bases each). Germline V gene lookup returns CDR1 MNHEY and CDR2 SVGAGI. Deletions cut 2 bases from V and 5 bases from J, with 15 bases between. The CDR3 extends over 16 amino acids. DNA of the CDR3: TGTGCCAGCAGTTACAACGAGGGGGGAAGGACCGGGGAGCTGTTTTTT. It codes for CASSYNEGGRTGELFF.

This chain joins TRBV30 and TRBJ1-1; D unresolved. The CDR3 is 13 residues long. The V end lost 0 bases, the J end lost 5 bases, and 10 bases lay between the germline ends. The germline CDR1 and CDR2 sequences are GTSNPN and SVGIG (reference sequence). The chain's CDR3 is CAWSVSLRTEAFF. CDR3 sequence (DNA): TGTGCCTGGAGTGTCTCACTGAGGACTGAAGCTTTCTTT.

CDR3 in DNA: TGTGCCAGCTCACCACGAGGAAGCGATACGCAGTATTTT. This sequence encodes CASSPRGSDTQYF. V usage is TRBV18 and J usage is TRBJ2-3; no reliable D call. Deletions cut 1 base from V and 6 bases from J, with 8 bases between. The CDR3 extends over 13 amino acids. Germline CDR1 and CDR2: KGHSH and LQKENI. The full variable domain, its missing parts supplied by reference TRBV18 and TRBJ2-3, is NAGVMQNPRHLVRRRGQEARLRCSPMKGHSHVYWYRQLPEEGLKFMVYLQKENIIDESGMPKERFSAEFPKEGPSILRIQQVVRGDSAAYFCASSPRGSDTQYFGPGTRLTVL.

In DNA form, the CDR3 reads TGTGCCAGCAGTTTGGGGACAGGCTACGAGCAGTACGTC. Its protein is CASSLGTGYEQYV. V usage is TRBV27 and J usage is TRBJ2-7; 8 bases map to TRBD1. V lost 3 bases and J lost 3; bases outside the gene matches: 1. This CDR3 spans 13 amino acids. Germline V lookup: CDR1 MNHEY, CDR2 SMNVEV (reference sequence).

This clone has only one observation. The chain employs TRBV19 and TRBJ2-7; 9 bases fit TRBD1. The germline gives CDR1 LNHDA, CDR2 SQIVND (reference sequence). This CDR3 is built from 16 residues. V dropped 9 bases and J dropped 0; count of bases not matched to a gene: 12. CDR3 in DNA: TGTGCCAGCAGCCCCTGGACAGGGGAGCGCTCCTACGAGCAGTACTTC. It yields the protein CASSPWTGERSYEQYF.

The table lists this clone with many counts. The chain uses TRBV27 and TRBJ1-5; D not certain. CDR3 size: 14 residues. CDR1 is MNHEY, CDR2 SMNVEV, per germline (reference sequence). V gave up 2 bases and J gave up 6 bases, with 11 bases separating them. This CDR3 is CASSLGQAGQPQHF. The CDR3, as DNA: TGTGCCAGCAGTTTAGGGCAGGCCGGTCAGCCCCAGCATTTT.

On this clone itself: At one end, the junction sequence differs from germline, possibly due to a read error. The rearrangement uses TRBV7-3 and TRBJ1-1; D possibly corresponds to TRBD1 (6 bases). The CDR3 length is 13 residues. Looked up from germline, CDR1 is SGHTA and CDR2 is FQGTGA. The CDR3 loop is CASSNQGNSEAFF. The DNA of the CDR3 is TGTGCCAGCAGCAATCAGGGGAACAGTGAAGCTTTCTTT.

This sequence joins TRBV12-5 and TRBJ1-1; TRBD1 is a possible D gene (6 bases). Germline loops: CDR1 LGHNT, CDR2 FRNRAP. The CDR3 runs 15 residues. The germline V and J ends were trimmed by 9 bases and 1 base, with 18 bases remaining between them. The CDR3 is CASFVRGTKNTEAFF. CDR3 DNA sequence: TGTGCTAGCTTTGTTCGAGGGACAAAGAACACTGAAGCTTTCTTT.

In this sample, this clone turned up a few times. V and J are TRBV5-1 and TRBJ2-1; D possibly corresponds to TRBD2 (6 bases). Germline values: CDR1 SGHRS, CDR2 YFSETQ. There are 15 residues in the CDR3. V was pared by 5 bases and J by 4 bases, with 16 bases between. CDR3 residues: CASRYLSGPYNEQFF. The CDR3 DNA follows: TGCGCCAGCAGATATTTAAGCGGGCCTTACAATGAGCAGTTCTTC. The full variable domain, in which reference TRBV5-1 and TRBJ2-1 provide the parts outside the CDR3, is KAGVTQTPRYLIKTRGQQVTLSCSPISGHRSVSWYQQTPGQGLQFLFEYFSETQRNKGNFPGRFSGRQFSNSRSEMNVSTLELGDSALYLCASRYLSGPYNEQFFGPGTRLTVL.

This clone has a handful of counts. This sequence joins TRBV7-9 and TRBJ1-1; D is uncertain. V was cut by 7 bases and J by 3 bases, with 12 bases left in between. Per the germline V gene, CDR1 is SEHNR and CDR2 is FQNEAQ (reference sequence). The CDR3 loop spans 13 amino acids. The CDR3: CASKPQVHTEAFF. The CDR3 bases are TGTGCCAGCAAGCCCCAGGTCCACACTGAAGCTTTCTTT.

The V and J genes are TRBV19 and TRBJ1-2, with 9 bases lining up with TRBD1. V dropped 1 base and J dropped 2; count of bases not matched to a gene: 5. CDR3 size: 16 residues. Germline CDR1 is LNHDA and CDR2 is SQIVND (reference sequence). The chain's CDR3 is CASSIGAGTGNYGYTF. Here the CDR3 DNA reads TGTGCCAGTAGTATAGGGGCCGGGACAGGGAACTATGGCTACACCTTC.

This sequence joins TRBV2 and TRBJ2-3; 7 bases line up with TRBD2. The CDR3 length is 16 residues. From germline, CDR1 is SNHLY and CDR2 FYNNEI. Unmatched junction bases numbered 9, after V lost 4 bases and J lost 2 bases. CDR3 sequence (DNA): TGTGCCAGCAGTGCGGCTAGCGGAACATACACAGATACGCAGTATTTT. This codes for CASSAASGTYTDTQYF. The full variable domain, with the rest looked up from reference TRBV2 and TRBJ2-3, is EPEVTQTPSHQVTQMGQEVILRCVPISNHLYFYWYRQILGQKVEFLVSFYNNEISEKSEIFDDQFSVERPDGSNFTLKIRSTKLEDSAMYFCASSAASGTYTDTQYFGPGTRLTVL.

This clone was found a few times. The rearrangement joins TRBV6-5 to TRBJ2-2; no firm D call. CDR3 size: 13 residues. V was clipped by 7 bases and J by 6 bases, with 12 bases between them. Germline values: CDR1 MNHEY, CDR2 SVGAGI. Written as DNA, the CDR3 is TGTGCCAGCACCCCACCCCGCCCCGGGGAGCTGTTTTTT. Translated, it gives CASTPPRPGELFF.

This clone came up a few times. The genes are TRBV10-3 and TRBJ1-5, with 8 bases fitting TRBD1. CDR1 ENHRY and CDR2 SYGVKD come from the germline V gene. The V gene end was trimmed by 3 bases and the J gene end by 2 bases; junction bases not matched to a gene: 6. CDR3 length: 16 residues. The CDR3 DNA reads as TGTGCCATCAGTGATGGAGACAGGGGAGGCAATCAGCCCCAGCATTTT. Translated, it gives CAISDGDRGGNQPQHF.